This TCR beta chain was sequenced in a study of T cells after posttransplantation cyclophosphamide. Study conclusions and caveats: Recipient CMV seropositivity and CMV reactivation strongly tracked TRB clonality. TRB overlap between skin or GI tissue T cells and blood was limited. Later post-transplant blood repertoires were often dominated by donor CD8+ memory clones.

Sequencing was performed with immunoSEQ multiplex PCR; in TCRdb, only in-frame clones are kept and a portion is missing. The sample lists about 47,000 clones, about 90% occurring once. The CDR3 is made up of 14 amino acids. V was clipped by 5 bases and J by 4 bases; unmatched bases: 5. Germline V gene data show CDR1 as MNHEY and CDR2 as SMNVEV (reference sequence). In the case of this clone: Its specificity is not known.

Material for sequencing was PBMCs. This clonotype was obtained from a woman between 45 and 65 years old in good health and a related stem cell transplant donor. V and J are TRBV27 and TRBJ1-3; 7 nucleotides align to TRBD1. The CDR3 DNA reads as TGTGCCAGCAGTCACAGGGGAACCGGAAACACCATATATTTT. Translating gives CASSHRGTGNTIYF.